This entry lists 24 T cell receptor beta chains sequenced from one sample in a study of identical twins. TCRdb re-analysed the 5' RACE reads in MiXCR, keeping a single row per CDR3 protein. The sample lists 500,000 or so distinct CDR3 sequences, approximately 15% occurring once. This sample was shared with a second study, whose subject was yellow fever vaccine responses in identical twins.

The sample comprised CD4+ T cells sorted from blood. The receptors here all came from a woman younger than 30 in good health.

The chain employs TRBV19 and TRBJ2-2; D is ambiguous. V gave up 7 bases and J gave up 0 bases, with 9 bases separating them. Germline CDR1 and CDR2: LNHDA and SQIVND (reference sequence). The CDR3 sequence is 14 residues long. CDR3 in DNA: TGTGCCAGTAAGGAGCGATCGAACACCGGGGAGCTGTTTTTT. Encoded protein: CASKERSNTGELFF.

This CDR3 reads CASSSSGSRGVYEQYF. The CDR3 DNA reads as TGTGCCAGCAGCAGTAGCGGGAGTAGGGGGGTCTACGAGCAGTACTTC. This chain uses TRBV7-2 with TRBJ2-7; TRBD2 matches 9 bases. V lost 5 bases and J lost 3; bases outside the gene matches: 11. Germline lookup yields CDR1 SGHTA and CDR2 FQGNSA. This CDR3 contains 16 residues.

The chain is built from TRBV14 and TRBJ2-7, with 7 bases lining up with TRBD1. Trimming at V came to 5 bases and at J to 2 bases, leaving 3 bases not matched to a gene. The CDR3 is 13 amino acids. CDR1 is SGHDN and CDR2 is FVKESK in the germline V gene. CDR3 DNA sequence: TGTGCCAGCAGCAAGACAGGGCCCTACGAGCAGTACTTC. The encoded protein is CASSKTGPYEQYF. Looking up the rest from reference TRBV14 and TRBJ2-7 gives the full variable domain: EAGVTQFPSHSVIEKGQTVTLRCDPISGHDNLYWYRRVMGKEIKFLLHFVKESKQDESGMPNNRFLAERTGGTYSTLKVQPAELEDSGVYFCASSKTGPYEQYFGPGTRLTVT.

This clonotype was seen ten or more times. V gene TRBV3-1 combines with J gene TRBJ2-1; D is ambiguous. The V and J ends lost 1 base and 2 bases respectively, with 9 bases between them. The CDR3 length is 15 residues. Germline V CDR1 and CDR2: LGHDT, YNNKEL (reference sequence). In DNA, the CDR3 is TGTGCCAGCAGCCAAGGTGGGCTGACCTACAATGAGCAGTTCTTC. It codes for CASSQGGLTYNEQFF.

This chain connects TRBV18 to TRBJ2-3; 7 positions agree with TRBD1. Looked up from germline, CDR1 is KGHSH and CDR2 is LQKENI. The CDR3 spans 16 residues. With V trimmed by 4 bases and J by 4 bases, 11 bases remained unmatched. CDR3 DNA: TGTGCCAGCTCACTACTGACACAGGGGAGCCCAGATACGCAGTATTTT. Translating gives CASSLLTQGSPDTQYF. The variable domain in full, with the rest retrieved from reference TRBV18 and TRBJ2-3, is NAGVMQNPRHLVRRRGQEARLRCSPMKGHSHVYWYRQLPEEGLKFMVYLQKENIIDESGMPKERFSAEFPKEGPSILRIQQVVRGDSAAYFCASSLLTQGSPDTQYFGPGTRLTVL.

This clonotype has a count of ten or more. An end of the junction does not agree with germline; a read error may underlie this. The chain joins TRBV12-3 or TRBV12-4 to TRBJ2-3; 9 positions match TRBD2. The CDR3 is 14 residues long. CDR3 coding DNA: TGTGCCAGCAGGTTAGCGGGGGGCACAGATACGCAGTATTTT. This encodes CASRLAGGTDTQYF.

The CDR3 loop reads CASSWTGQNQPQHF. CDR3 DNA sequence: TGTGCCAGCAGCTGGACAGGGCAGAATCAGCCCCAGCATTTT. The V gene is TRBV7-2, the J gene TRBJ1-5; 8 bases match TRBD1. CDR1 and CDR2 from the germline V gene are SGHTA and FQGNSA. V trimming: 4 bases; J trimming: 4 bases; junction bases outside the gene matches: 3. CDR3 size: 14 residues. Full variable domain (rest looked up from reference TRBV7-2 and TRBJ1-5): GAGVSQSPSNKVTEKGKDVELRCDPISGHTALYWYRQSLGQGLEFLIYFQGNSAPDKSGLPSDRFSAERTGGSVSTLTIQRTQQEDSAVYLCASSWTGQNQPQHFGDGTRLSIL.

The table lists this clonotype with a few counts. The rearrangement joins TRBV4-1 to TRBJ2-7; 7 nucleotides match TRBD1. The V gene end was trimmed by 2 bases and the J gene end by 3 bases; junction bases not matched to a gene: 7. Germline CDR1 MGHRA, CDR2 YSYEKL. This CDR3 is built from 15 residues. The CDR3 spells CASSQPGQKNYEQYF. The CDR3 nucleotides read TGCGCCAGCAGCCAACCGGGACAGAAGAACTACGAGCAGTACTTC.

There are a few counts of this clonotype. DNA for the CDR3: TGTGCCAGCAGCTTCGGGACAGGGGGCTTCTACGAGCAGTACTTC. Amino acid sequence: CASSFGTGGFYEQYF. The chain links TRBV28 to TRBJ2-7, with 12 bases identical to TRBD1. Trimming removed 6 bases from V and 3 bases from J; junction bases left unmatched: 6. CDR3 length: 15 residues. Germline CDR1 and CDR2: MDHEN and SYDVKM.

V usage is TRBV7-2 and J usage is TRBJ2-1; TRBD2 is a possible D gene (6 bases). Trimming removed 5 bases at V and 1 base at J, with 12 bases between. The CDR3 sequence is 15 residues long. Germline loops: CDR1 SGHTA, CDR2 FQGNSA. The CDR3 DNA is TGTGCCAGCAGCATCCTAGCGCTGTCCTACAATGAGCAGTTCTTC. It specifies CASSILALSYNEQFF.

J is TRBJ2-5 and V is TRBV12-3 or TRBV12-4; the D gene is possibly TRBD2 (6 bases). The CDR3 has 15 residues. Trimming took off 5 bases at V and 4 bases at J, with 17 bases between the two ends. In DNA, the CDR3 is TGTGCCAGCAGTCTTAGAGGCCAGGGAGGAGAGACCCAGTACTTC. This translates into CASSLRGQGGETQYF.

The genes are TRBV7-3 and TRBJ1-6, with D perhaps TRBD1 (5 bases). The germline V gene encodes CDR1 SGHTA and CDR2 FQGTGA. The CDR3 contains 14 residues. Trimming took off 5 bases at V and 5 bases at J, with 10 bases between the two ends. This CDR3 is CASSQAGNNSPLHF. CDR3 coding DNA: TGTGCCAGCAGCCAGGCAGGGAATAATTCACCCCTCCACTTT.

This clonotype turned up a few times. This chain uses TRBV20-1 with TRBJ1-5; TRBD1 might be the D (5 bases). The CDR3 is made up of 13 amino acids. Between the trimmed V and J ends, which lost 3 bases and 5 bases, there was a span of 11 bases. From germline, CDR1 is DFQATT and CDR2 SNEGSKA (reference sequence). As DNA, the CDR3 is TGCAGTGCTAGCGGGGGTGTCCATCAGCCCCAGCATTTT. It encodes CSASGGVHQPQHF.

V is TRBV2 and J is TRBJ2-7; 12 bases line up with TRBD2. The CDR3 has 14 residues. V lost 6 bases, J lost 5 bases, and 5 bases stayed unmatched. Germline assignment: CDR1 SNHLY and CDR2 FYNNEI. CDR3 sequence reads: CASRRTSGNNEQYF. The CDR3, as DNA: TGTGCCAGCAGGAGGACTAGCGGGAACAACGAGCAGTACTTC.

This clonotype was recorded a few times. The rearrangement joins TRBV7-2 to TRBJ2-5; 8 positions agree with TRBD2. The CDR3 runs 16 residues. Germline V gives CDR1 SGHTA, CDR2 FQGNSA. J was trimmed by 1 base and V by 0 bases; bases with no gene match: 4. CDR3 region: CASSLAGSGIQETQYF. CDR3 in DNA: TGTGCCAGCAGCTTAGCCGGTAGCGGGATCCAAGAGACCCAGTACTTC.

The CDR3 sequence: CASSLEARGLETQYF. The CDR3, as DNA: TGCGCCAGCAGCTTGGAAGCCAGGGGCCTTGAGACCCAGTACTTC. This rearrangement joins TRBV5-1 to TRBJ2-5, with D perhaps matching TRBD1 (6 bases). There are 15 residues in the CDR3. CDR1 and CDR2 (germline): SGHRS, YFSETQ. The germline V and J ends were trimmed by 0 bases and 5 bases, with 14 bases remaining between them.

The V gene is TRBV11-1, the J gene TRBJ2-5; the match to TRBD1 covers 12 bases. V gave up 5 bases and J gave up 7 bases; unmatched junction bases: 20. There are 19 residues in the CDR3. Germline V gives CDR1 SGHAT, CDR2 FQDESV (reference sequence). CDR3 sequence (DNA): TGTGCCAGCAGCCTCACCCAGGTCGGGGACAGGGGGCCCCGTCGGACCCAGTACTTC. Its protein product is CASSLTQVGDRGPRRTQYF.

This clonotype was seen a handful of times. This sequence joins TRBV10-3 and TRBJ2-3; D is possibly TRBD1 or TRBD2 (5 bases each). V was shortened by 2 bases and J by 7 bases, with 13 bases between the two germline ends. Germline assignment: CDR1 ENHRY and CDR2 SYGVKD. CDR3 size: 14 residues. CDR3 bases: TGTGCCATCAGTGAGGAGGGGTTTGGAAATACGCAGTATTTT. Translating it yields CAISEEGFGNTQYF.

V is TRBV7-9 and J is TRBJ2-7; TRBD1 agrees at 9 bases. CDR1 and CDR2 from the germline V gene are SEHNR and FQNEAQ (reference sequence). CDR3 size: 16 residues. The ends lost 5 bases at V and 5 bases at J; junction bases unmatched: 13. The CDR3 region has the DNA TGTGCCAGCAGCCCAAGGTATGGGACAGGGTATGACGAGCAGTACTTC. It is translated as CASSPRYGTGYDEQYF.

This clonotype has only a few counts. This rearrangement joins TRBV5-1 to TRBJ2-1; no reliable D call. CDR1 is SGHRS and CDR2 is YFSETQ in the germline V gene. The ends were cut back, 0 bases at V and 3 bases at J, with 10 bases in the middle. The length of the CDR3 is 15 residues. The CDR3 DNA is TGCGCCAGCAGCTTGGATACAGACCGCTACAATGAGCAGTTCTTC. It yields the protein CASSLDTDRYNEQFF.

The CDR3 spells CSVYSWGEPYEQYF. CDR3 coding DNA: TGCAGCGTTTATTCTTGGGGGGAACCCTACGAGCAGTACTTC. V gene TRBV29-1 combines with J gene TRBJ2-7; TRBD2 might be the D (6 bases). V was trimmed by 5 bases and J by 2 bases, leaving 16 bases between them. Per germline, CDR1 SQVTM and CDR2 ANQGSEA. This CDR3 comprises 14 residues.

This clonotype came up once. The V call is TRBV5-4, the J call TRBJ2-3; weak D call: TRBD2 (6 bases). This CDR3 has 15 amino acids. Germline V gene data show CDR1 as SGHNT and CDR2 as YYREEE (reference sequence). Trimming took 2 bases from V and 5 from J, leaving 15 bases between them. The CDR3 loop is CASSLVRGTVDTQYF. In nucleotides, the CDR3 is TGTGCCAGCAGCTTAGTACGGGGGACCGTAGATACGCAGTATTTT.

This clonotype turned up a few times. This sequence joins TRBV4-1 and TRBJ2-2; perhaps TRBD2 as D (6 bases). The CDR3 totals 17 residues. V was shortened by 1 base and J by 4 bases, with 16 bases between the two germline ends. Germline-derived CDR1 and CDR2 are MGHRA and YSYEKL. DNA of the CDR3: TGCGCCAGCAGCCAAGGGCCCAGGGCGGGGCCCACCGGGGAGCTGTTTTTT. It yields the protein CASSQGPRAGPTGELFF.

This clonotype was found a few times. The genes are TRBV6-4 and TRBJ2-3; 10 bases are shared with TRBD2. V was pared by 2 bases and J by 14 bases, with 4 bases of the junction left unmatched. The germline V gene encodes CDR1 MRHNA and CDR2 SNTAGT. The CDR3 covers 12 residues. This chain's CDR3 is CASSDGASGRYF. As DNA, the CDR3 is TGTGCCAGCAGTGACGGGGCTAGCGGGAGGTATTTT.